The present entry profiles one TCR beta chain with its context. The sample comes from a study of blood T cell repertoires in COVID-19. Across the whole study: From T cells, B-cell-depleted T cells, or PBMCs came the material, which was cDNA or gDNA.

Per the original data handling: Amplification of reference gene primers was used by the study to estimate nucleated cell counts. The method was immunoSEQ multiplex PCR; TCRdb's version includes in-frame clones alone and lacks a portion of them. That table furnishes V, J and clone size, whereas the DNA furnished D and trimming. Of more than 95,000 clones listed, 90% are singletons. V was pared by 2 bases and J by 16 bases, with 9 bases of the junction left unmatched. This CDR3 is 13 amino acids long. Per germline, CDR1 SGHTA and CDR2 FQGNSA. The rearrangement uses TRBV7-2 and TRBJ2-1; 9 bases agree with TRBD1. Input material: peripheral blood. The source is a human donor with active COVID-19. The donor label of this sample is uncertain. The CDR3 DNA reads TGTGCCAGCAGCTTAAGCCCCGGGACAGGGTGTTTCTTC. Protein: CASSLSPGTGCFF.